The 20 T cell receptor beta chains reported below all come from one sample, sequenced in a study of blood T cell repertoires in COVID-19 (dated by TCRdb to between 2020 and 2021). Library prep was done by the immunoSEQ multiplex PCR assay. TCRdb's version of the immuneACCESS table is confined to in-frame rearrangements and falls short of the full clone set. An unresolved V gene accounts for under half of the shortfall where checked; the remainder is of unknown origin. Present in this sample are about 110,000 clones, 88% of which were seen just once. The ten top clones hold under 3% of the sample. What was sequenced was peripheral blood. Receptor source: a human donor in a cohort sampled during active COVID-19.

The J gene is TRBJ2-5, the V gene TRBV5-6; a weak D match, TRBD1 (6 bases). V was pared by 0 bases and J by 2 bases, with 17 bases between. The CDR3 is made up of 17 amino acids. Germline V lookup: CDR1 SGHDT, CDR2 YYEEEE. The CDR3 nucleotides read TGTGCCAGCAGCTTGGGAAGGGGGAGACGGAATCAAGAGACCCAGTACTTC. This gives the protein CASSLGRGRRNQETQYF.

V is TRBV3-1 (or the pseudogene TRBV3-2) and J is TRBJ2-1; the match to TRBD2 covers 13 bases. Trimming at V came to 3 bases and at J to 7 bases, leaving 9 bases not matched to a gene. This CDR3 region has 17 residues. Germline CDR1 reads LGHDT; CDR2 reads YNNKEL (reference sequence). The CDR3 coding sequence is TGTGCCAGCAGCCATAATACGGGACTAGCGGGAAAAAATGAGCAGTTCTTC. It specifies CASSHNTGLAGKNEQFF.

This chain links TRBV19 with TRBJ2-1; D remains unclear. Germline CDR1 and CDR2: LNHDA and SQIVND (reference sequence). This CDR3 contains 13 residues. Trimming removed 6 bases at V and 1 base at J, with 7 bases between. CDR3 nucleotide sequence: TGTGCCAGTAGCAGGTATTCCTACAATGAGCAGTTCTTC. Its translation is CASSRYSYNEQFF. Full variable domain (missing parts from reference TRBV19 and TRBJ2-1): DGGITQSPKYLFRKEGQNVTLSCEQNLNHDAMYWYRQDPGQGLRLIYYSQIVNDFQKGDIAEGYSVSREKKESFPLTVTSAQKNPTAFYLCASSRYSYNEQFFGPGTRLTVL.

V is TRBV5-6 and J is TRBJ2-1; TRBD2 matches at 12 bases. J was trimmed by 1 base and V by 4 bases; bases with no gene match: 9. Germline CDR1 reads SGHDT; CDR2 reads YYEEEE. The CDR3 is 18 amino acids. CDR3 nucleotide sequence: TGTGCCAGCAGCCTGGCACTAGCGGGGGGCCCGTCCTACAATGAGCAGTTCTTC. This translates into CASSLALAGGPSYNEQFF.

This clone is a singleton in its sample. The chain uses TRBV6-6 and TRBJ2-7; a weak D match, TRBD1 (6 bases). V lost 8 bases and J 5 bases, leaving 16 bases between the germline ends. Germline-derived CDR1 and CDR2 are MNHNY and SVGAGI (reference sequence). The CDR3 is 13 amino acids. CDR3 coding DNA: TGTGCCAGCTTAAGGACAGACGGCCACGAGCAGTACTTC. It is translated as CASLRTDGHEQYF.

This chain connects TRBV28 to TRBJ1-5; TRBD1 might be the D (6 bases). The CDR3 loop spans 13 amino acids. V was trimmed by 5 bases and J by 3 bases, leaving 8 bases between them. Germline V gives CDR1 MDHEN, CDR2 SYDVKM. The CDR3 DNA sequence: TGTGCCAGCAGTAGACAGGTCAATCAGCCCCAGCATTTT. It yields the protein CASSRQVNQPQHF.

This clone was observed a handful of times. The CDR3 DNA reads TGTGCCAGCAGTCCACAGGACAAACGCAATGAGCAGTTCTTC. It yields the protein CASSPQDKRNEQFF. The V call is TRBV6-5, the J call TRBJ2-1, with D maybe TRBD1 (5 bases). This CDR3 region has 14 residues. V was trimmed by 5 bases and J by 6 bases, leaving 14 bases between them. CDR1 and CDR2 (germline): MNHEY, SVGAGI.

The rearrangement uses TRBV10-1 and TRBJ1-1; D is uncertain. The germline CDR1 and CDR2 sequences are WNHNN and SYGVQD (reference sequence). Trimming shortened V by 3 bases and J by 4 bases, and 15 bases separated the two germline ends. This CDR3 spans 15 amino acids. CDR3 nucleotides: TGCGCCAGCAGTGACCGCTTCGGGGAGGCCACTGAAGCTTTCTTT. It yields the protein CASSDRFGEATEAFF.

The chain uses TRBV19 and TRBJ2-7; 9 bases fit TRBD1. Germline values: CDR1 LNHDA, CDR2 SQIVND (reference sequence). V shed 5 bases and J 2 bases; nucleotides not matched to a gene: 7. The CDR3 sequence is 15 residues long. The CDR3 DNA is TGTGCCAGTAGTCCTACCGGGACAGGGACCTACGAGCAGTACTTC. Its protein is CASSPTGTGTYEQYF.

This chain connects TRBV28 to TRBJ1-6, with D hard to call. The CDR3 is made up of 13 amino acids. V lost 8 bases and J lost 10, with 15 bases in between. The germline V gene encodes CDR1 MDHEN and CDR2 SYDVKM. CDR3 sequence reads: CASLLSVGSPLHF. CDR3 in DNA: TGTGCCAGCCTACTTAGTGTGGGCTCACCCCTCCACTTT.

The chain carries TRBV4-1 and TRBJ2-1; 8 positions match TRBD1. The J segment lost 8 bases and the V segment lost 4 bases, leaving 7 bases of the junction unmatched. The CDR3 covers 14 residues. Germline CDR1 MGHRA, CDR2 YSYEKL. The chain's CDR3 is CASSLGTGTDEQFF. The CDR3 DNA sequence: TGCGCCAGCAGCCTCGGGACAGGTACCGATGAGCAGTTCTTC.

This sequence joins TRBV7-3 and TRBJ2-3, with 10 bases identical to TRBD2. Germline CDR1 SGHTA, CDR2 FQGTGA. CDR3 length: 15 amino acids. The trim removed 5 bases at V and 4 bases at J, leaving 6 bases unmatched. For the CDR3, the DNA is TGTGCCAGCAGCAAGAGCGGGGGGGATTCAGATACGCAGTATTTT. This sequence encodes CASSKSGGDSDTQYF.

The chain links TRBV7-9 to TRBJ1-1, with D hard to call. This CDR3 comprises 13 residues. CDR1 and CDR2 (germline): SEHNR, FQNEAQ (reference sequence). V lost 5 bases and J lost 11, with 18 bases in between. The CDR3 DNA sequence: TGTGCCAGCAGCCGCGAGGGCCTCCGGTCGGCTTTCTTT. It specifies CASSREGLRSAFF.

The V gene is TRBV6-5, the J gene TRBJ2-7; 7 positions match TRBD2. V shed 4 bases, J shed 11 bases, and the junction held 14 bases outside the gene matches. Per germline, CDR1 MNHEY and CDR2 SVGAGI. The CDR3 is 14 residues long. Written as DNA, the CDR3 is TGTGCCAGCAGTTCTTCTTGGACTAGTAACTTGGAGTACTTC. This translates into CASSSSWTSNLEYF.

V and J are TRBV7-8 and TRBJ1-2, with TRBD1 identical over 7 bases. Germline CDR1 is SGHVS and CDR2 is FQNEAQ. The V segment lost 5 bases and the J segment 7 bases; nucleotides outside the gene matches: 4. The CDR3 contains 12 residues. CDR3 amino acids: CASSPRDSGYTF. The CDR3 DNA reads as TGTGCCAGCAGCCCGCGGGACAGTGGCTACACCTTC.

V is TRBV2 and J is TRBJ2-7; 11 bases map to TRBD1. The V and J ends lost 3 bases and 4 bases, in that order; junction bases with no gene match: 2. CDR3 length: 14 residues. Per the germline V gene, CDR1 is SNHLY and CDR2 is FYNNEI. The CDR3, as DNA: TGTGCCAGCAGTGACCGGGACAGGGGGTACGAGCAGTACTTC. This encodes CASSDRDRGYEQYF.

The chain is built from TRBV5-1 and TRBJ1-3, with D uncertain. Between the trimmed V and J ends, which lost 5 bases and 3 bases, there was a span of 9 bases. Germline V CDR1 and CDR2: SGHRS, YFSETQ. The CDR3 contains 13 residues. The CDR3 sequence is CASRTGGGNTIYF. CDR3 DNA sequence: TGCGCCAGCAGAACGGGTGGTGGAAACACCATATATTTT.

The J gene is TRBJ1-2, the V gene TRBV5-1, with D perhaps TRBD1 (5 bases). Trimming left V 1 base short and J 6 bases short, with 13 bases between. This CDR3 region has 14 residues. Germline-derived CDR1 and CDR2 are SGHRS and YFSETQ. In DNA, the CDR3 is TGCGCCAGCAGCTTGTCCAGGGAAGTCCATGGCTACACCTTC. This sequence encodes CASSLSREVHGYTF. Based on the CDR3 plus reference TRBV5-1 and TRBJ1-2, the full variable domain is KAGVTQTPRYLIKTRGQQVTLSCSPISGHRSVSWYQQTPGQGLQFLFEYFSETQRNKGNFPGRFSGRQFSNSRSEMNVSTLELGDSALYLCASSLSREVHGYTFGSGTRLTVV.

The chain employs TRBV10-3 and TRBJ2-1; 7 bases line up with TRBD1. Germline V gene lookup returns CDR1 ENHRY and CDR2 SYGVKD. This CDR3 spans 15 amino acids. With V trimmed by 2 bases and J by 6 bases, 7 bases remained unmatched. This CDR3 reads CAISEPTTGINEQFF. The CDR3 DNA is TGTGCCATCAGTGAGCCCACGACAGGGATCAATGAGCAGTTCTTC.

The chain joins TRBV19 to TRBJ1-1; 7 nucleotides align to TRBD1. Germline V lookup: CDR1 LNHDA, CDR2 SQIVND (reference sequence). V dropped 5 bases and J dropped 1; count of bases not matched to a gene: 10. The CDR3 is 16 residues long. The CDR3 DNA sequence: TGTGCCAGTAGTCCCGACAGGGACGGCAGGAACACTGAAGCTTTCTTT. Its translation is CASSPDRDGRNTEAFF.